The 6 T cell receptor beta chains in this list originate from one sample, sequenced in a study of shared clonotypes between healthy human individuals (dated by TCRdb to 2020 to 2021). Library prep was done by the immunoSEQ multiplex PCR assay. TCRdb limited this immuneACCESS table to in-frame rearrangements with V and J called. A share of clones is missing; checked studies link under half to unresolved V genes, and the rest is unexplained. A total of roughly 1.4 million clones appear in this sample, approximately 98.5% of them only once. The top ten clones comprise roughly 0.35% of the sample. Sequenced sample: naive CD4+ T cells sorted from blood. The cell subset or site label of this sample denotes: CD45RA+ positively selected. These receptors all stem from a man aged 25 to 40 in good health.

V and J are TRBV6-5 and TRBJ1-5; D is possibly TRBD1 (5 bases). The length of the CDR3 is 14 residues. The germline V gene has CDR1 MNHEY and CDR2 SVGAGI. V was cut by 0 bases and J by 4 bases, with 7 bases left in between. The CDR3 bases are TGTGCCAGCAGTTACTCGGGGCCAAATCAGCCCCAGCATTTT. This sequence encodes CASSYSGPNQPQHF.

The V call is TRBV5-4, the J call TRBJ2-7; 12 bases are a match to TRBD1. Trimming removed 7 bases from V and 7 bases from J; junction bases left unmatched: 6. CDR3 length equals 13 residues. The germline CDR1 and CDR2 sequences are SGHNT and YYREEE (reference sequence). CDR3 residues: CASGDRGRREQYF. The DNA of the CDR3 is TGTGCCAGCGGGGACAGGGGGCGAAGGGAGCAGTACTTC.

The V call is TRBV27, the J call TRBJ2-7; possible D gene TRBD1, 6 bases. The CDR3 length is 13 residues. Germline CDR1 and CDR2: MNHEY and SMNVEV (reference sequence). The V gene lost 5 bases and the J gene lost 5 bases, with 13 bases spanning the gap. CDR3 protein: CASSVTGSHEQYF. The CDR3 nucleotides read TGTGCCAGCAGTGTCACAGGGTCCCACGAGCAGTACTTC.

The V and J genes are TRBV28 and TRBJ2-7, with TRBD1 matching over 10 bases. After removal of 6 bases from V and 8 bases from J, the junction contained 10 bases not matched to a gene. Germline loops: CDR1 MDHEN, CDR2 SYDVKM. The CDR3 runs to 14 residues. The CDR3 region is CASSSIGDRGQQYF. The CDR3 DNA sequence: TGTGCCAGCAGCTCTATCGGGGACAGGGGACAGCAGTACTTC.

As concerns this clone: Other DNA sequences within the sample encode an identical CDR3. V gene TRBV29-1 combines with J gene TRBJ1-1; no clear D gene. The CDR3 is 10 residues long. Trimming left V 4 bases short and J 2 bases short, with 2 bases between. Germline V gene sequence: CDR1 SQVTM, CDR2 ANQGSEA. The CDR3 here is CSVANTEAFF. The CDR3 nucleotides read TGCAGCGTTGCTAACACTGAAGCTTTCTTT.

CDR3 region: CASSRSGTQDTQYF. The CDR3 DNA sequence: TGTGCCAGCAGCCGATCTGGGACTCAAGATACGCAGTATTTT. This sequence joins TRBV11-3 and TRBJ2-3; possibly TRBD2 for D (6 bases). The length of the CDR3 is 14 residues. CDR1 is SGHNT, CDR2 YENEEA, per germline. V dropped 5 bases and J dropped 5 bases, with 14 bases sitting between them.